This T cell receptor (beta chain) was profiled in a study of blood T cell repertoires in COVID-19 (dated by TCRdb to the early 2020s). The study in broad terms: The collaborator samples originated in the United States, Italy and Spain and spanned the acute and convalescent phases of COVID-19. The material from the prospective study consisted of cDNA or gDNA derived from T cells, B-cell-depleted T cells, or PBMCs. Subjects who had been exposed to COVID-19, were actively infected with it, or had recovered from it provided the deeply sampled blood TCRbeta repertoires that made up the dataset. The repertoires were released in a freely available public database meant as a resource for research on the immune response to SARS-CoV-2. Samples were obtained from the ongoing ImmuneRACE study (first 160 participants) and from over 1,000 subjects provided by 6 global collaborators. Nearly every sample came with metadata listing a de-identified subject ID, COVID-19 status, age in years and sex. Where available, HLA class I and class II types were taken from metadata supplied by the sample provider and were not determined by assay-based typing.

As to this clone: What this receptor recognizes is not known. Per-base qualities were not stored, and no clone one base away is much larger.

What the work shows at the level of the full study, not this receptor alone: How much clinical and demographic metadata was included differed by source and by participant, and the metadata was provided uncurated.

Ends trimmed: V by 4 bases, J by 6 bases; bases unmatched to a gene: 6. The CDR3 starts with the cysteine, ends with the phenylalanine, and has 14 residues. Solely the CDR3 DNA is kept, with 42 bases framed from the first base. CDR1 is given as SGHRS and CDR2 as YFSETQ, both from the germline V gene. TCRbeta CDR3 regions were amplified from genomic DNA by means of the immunoSEQ Assay, a bias-controlled multiplex PCR. Per the source publication's procedure: The number of nucleated cells in each sample was estimated by amplification of reference gene primers within the assay. Sequence reads were collapsed and filtered to measure the absolute abundance of every unique TCRbeta CDR3 rearrangement. For each sample, productive Simpson clonality was calculated as the square root of Simpson's diversity index over productive rearrangements. Here the immuneACCESS table is served through TCRdb, limited to in-frame sequences with V and J called. Missing clones are a known gap in these copies; in checked studies unresolved V genes cover under half, and the rest lacks a known reason. The V and J calls and the clone size are those of that table, but D and trimming were determined from the DNA. The table for this sample lists around 100,000 clones; roughly four fifths of them were counted only once. Jointly, the top ten make up under 8% of the sample.

Collaborating institutions collected whole blood in K2EDTA tubes following their own protocols. For TCRbeta analysis, collaborator samples were shipped as frozen whole blood, as isolated PBMCs, or as DNA extracted from either sample type. The clonotype originates from a man between 65 and 79 years old with acute or convalescent COVID-19. The sequenced material came from peripheral blood. In this chain, TRBV5-1 is recombined with TRBJ2-3; TRBD2 fits 9 bases in the junction. The CDR3 in this case is CASSPLAGVDTQYF. In nucleotide form, the sequence is TGCGCCAGCAGCCCATTAGCGGGAGTTGATACGCAGTATTTT. With all but the CDR3 taken from the reference TRBV5-1 and TRBJ2-3 genes, the full variable domain is: KAGVTQTPRYLIKTRGQQVTLSCSPISGHRSVSWYQQTPGQGLQFLFEYFSETQRNKGNFPGRFSGRQFSNSRSEMNVSTLELGDSALYLCASSPLAGVDTQYFGPGTRLTVL.